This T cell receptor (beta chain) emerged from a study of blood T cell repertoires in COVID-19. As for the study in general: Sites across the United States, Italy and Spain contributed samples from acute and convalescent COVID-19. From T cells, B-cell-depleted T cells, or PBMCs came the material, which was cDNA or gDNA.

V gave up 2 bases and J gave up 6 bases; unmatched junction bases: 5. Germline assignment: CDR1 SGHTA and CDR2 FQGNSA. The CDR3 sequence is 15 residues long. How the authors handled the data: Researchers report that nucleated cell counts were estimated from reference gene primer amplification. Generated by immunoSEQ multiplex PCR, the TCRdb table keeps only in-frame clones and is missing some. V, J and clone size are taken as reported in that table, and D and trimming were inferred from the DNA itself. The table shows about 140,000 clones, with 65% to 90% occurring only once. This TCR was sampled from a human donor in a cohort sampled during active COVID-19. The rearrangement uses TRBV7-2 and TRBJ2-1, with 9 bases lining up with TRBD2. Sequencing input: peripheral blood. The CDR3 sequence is CASSLLAGRFNEQFF. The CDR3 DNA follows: TGTGCCAGCAGCTTACTAGCGGGACGGTTCAATGAGCAGTTCTTC.